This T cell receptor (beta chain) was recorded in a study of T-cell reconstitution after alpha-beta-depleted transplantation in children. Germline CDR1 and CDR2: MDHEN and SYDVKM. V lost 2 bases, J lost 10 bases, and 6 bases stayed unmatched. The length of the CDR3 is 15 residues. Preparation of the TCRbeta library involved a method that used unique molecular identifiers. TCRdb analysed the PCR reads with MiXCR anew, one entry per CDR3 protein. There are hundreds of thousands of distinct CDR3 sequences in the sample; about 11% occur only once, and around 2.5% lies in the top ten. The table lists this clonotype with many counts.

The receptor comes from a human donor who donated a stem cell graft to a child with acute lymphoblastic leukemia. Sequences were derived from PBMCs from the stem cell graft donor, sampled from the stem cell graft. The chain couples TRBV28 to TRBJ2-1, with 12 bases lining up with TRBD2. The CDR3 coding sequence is TGTGCCAGCAGTTTACGGCTAGCGGGAGGGCCGGAGCAGTTCTTC. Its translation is CASSLRLAGGPEQFF. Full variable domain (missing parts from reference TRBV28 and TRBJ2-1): DVKVTQSSRYLVKRTGEKVFLECVQDMDHENMFWYRQDPGLGLRLIYFSYDVKMKEKGDIPEGYSVSREKKERFSLILESASTNQTSMYLCASSLRLAGGPEQFFGPGTRLTVL.